The 29 T cell receptor beta chains below were found in one sample sequenced in a study of vaccination effects on CD4 cells after COVID-19. The ViraFEST assay expanded antigen-specific CD4+ T cells with viral peptide pools before sequencing. Investigators separated out CD4+ T cells once less than 11 days of culture had passed. Nucleocapsid antibodies stayed negative before and after vaccination, showing no earlier SARS-CoV-2 infection. The protocol was immunoSEQ multiplex PCR, while the TCRdb copy is restricted to in-frame clones and leaves out a portion. The sample includes tens of thousands of clones, around 74% of them seen just once. Their target antigens are unknown. The specimen comprised CD4+ T cells from PBMCs cultured with HCoV-NL63 spike peptides, sampled before COVID-19 vaccination. All receptors derive from a human donor who received a COVID-19 vaccine.

The rearrangement links TRBV5-1 to TRBJ2-1, with 16 bases fitting TRBD2. The CDR3 covers 17 residues. The germline gives CDR1 SGHRS, CDR2 YFSETQ. J lost 6 bases, V lost 3 bases, and 6 bases had no gene match. The chain's CDR3 is CASSSGLAGGPRNEQFF. The CDR3 DNA is TGCGCCAGCAGCTCGGGACTAGCGGGAGGGCCCCGCAATGAGCAGTTCTTC.

The rearrangement joins TRBV4-2 to TRBJ1-4; 7 bases are shared with TRBD1. The V gene's germline CDR1 is LGHNA and CDR2 YNFKEQ. This CDR3 is 16 amino acids long. V gave up 4 bases and J gave up 6 bases; unmatched junction bases: 11. The CDR3 DNA sequence: TGTGCCAGCAGCCCCCAGGGGGGGCAAGGGGATGAAAAACTGTTTTTT. Amino acid sequence: CASSPQGGQGDEKLFF.

J is TRBJ2-1 and V is TRBV10-3, with D possibly TRBD1 on 6 matching bases. The CDR3 sequence is 15 residues long. The V end lost 5 bases, the J end lost 6 bases, and 17 bases lay between the germline ends. Germline V gene data show CDR1 as ENHRY and CDR2 as SYGVKD. The CDR3 DNA reads TGTGCCATCAGTATGAGAGGGGAAGGGGGCAATGAGCAGTTCTTC. Residues: CAISMRGEGGNEQFF.

V gene TRBV6-2 or TRBV6-3 combines with J gene TRBJ1-2; 9 bases line up with TRBD1. The length of the CDR3 is 16 residues. V gave up 6 bases and J gave up 3 bases; unmatched junction bases: 11. Germline V lookup: CDR1 MNHEY, CDR2 SVGEGT. The CDR3 nucleotides read TGTGCCAGCAGCGAATCCGGGACAGGGTGGGACTATGGCTACACCTTC. It yields the protein CASSESGTGWDYGYTF.

The J gene is TRBJ2-1, the V gene TRBV7-2, with 8 bases fitting TRBD2. V was clipped by 6 bases and J by 7 bases; unmatched bases: 14. The germline gives CDR1 SGHTA, CDR2 FQGNSA. CDR3 length: 16 amino acids. The CDR3 here is CASRGLLGTRFNEQFF. The CDR3 nucleotides read TGTGCCAGCAGAGGACTTCTGGGGACTAGGTTTAATGAGCAGTTCTTC.

The CDR3, as DNA: TGTGCCAGCTCCCTTTCGGGGGGGCGCCAAGAGACCCAGTACTTC. Translating gives CASSLSGGRQETQYF. V gene TRBV18 combines with J gene TRBJ2-5; the match to TRBD2 covers 8 bases. The CDR3 loop spans 15 amino acids. Germline CDR1 is KGHSH and CDR2 is LQKENI. The V and J ends lost 6 bases and 1 base, in that order; junction bases with no gene match: 7.

The chain employs TRBV19 and TRBJ1-3; possible D gene TRBD1, 6 bases. The V and J ends lost 1 base and 5 bases respectively, with 18 bases between them. The CDR3 spans 17 residues. Germline V CDR1 and CDR2: LNHDA, SQIVND (reference sequence). In nucleotides, the CDR3 is TGTGCCAGTAGTATAGGGGGGGGGCGCAGGTGGAGAAACACCATATATTTT. Translating it yields CASSIGGGRRWRNTIYF.

This clone was detected only once. This chain links TRBV7-3 with TRBJ2-3; 9 bases match TRBD2. CDR1 is SGHTA and CDR2 is FQGTGA in the germline V gene. The ends lost 5 bases at V and 0 bases at J; junction bases unmatched: 6. The CDR3 loop spans 16 amino acids. The CDR3 nucleotides read TGTGCCAGCAGCCTTAGCGGGGGCCCTAGCACAGATACGCAGTATTTT. This sequence encodes CASSLSGGPSTDTQYF.

Written as DNA, the CDR3 is TGTGCCGTTGGGCGGGAGGGCACAGATACGCAGTATTTT. The encoded protein is CAVGREGTDTQYF. V usage is TRBV24-1 and J usage is TRBJ2-3; the match to TRBD2 covers 8 bases. V trimming: 12 bases; J trimming: 1 base; junction bases outside the gene matches: 5. This CDR3 comprises 13 residues. Germline V gene data show CDR1 as KGHDR and CDR2 as SFDVKD.

This chain connects TRBV18 to TRBJ1-1, with no clear D. CDR3 length: 15 amino acids. The germline V gene has CDR1 KGHSH and CDR2 LQKENI. Trimming took off 3 bases at V and 1 base at J, with 12 bases between the two ends. Here the CDR3 DNA reads TGTGCCAGCTCACCCCAGGTGTCGGGGAACACTGAAGCTTTCTTT. Its protein product is CASSPQVSGNTEAFF.

In nucleotides, the CDR3 is TGCGCCAGCAGCGATGGGACAGACACATTCTATGGCTACACCTTC. As protein: CASSDGTDTFYGYTF. The chain uses TRBV4-1 and TRBJ1-2; 7 bases line up with TRBD1. V lost 5 bases to trimming and J lost 4 bases; unmatched junction nucleotides: 10. CDR3 length equals 15 residues. Germline lookup yields CDR1 MGHRA and CDR2 YSYEKL.

The rearrangement uses TRBV2 and TRBJ1-6; no firm D call. Germline loops: CDR1 SNHLY, CDR2 FYNNEI. The CDR3 spans 13 residues. Trimming cost V 6 bases and J 0 bases, with 3 bases left between them. The CDR3 loop is CASRSSYNSPLHF. CDR3 nucleotides: TGTGCCAGCAGGAGCTCCTATAATTCACCCCTCCACTTT.

The V and J genes are TRBV13 and TRBJ1-2, with 9 positions matching TRBD1. CDR1 is PRHDT, CDR2 FYEKMQ, per germline (reference sequence). The CDR3 consists of 13 residues. Trimming removed 10 bases from V and 3 bases from J; junction bases left unmatched: 6. CDR3 sequence reads: CATQTGGYYGYTF. In nucleotides, the CDR3 is TGTGCCACCCAGACAGGGGGGTACTATGGCTACACCTTC.

The chain carries TRBV3-1 (or the pseudogene TRBV3-2) and TRBJ1-6; D unresolved. Germline lookup yields CDR1 LGHDT and CDR2 YNNKEL (reference sequence). The CDR3 length is 15 residues. V gave up 4 bases and J gave up 4 bases, with 11 bases separating them. CDR3 DNA: TGTGCCAGCAGCCTACGGGGAACTTATAATTCACCCCTCCACTTT. It encodes CASSLRGTYNSPLHF.

The rearrangement uses TRBV4-2 and TRBJ1-3; 8 bases agree with TRBD1. This CDR3 contains 16 residues. V was clipped by 1 base and J by 3 bases; unmatched bases: 5. Germline-derived CDR1 and CDR2 are LGHNA and YNFKEQ. Written as DNA, the CDR3 is TGTGCCAGCAGCCAAGGGCAGGGGGCAGTTGGAAACACCATATATTTT. This translates into CASSQGQGAVGNTIYF.

This clone was seen only once. The V gene is TRBV5-1, the J gene TRBJ2-7, with D tentatively TRBD1 (5 bases). Per germline, CDR1 SGHRS and CDR2 YFSETQ. This CDR3 has 14 residues. The V end was cut by 1 base, the J end by 5 bases, with 13 bases between. The CDR3 loop reads CASSLSPGSHEQYF. CDR3 nucleotides: TGCGCCAGCAGCTTGTCACCAGGGTCCCACGAGCAGTACTTC.

The chain joins TRBV10-3 to TRBJ1-5; 8 bases align to TRBD1. The J segment lost 4 bases and the V segment lost 10 bases, leaving 12 bases of the junction unmatched. The germline V gene encodes CDR1 ENHRY and CDR2 SYGVKD. The CDR3 sequence is 15 residues long. CDR3 bases: TGTGCCACCCCCGGGGACAGGACCGCTAATCAGCCCCAGCATTTT. Protein sequence: CATPGDRTANQPQHF.

The J gene is TRBJ1-2, the V gene TRBV19, with D possibly being TRBD1 (6 bases). The CDR3 runs to 13 residues. Trimming stripped 8 bases from V and 1 base from J, with 11 bases between. CDR1 is LNHDA and CDR2 is SQIVND in the germline V gene (reference sequence). CDR3 sequence (DNA): TGTGCCAGTGAGGGGGGAGTTAACTATGGCTACACCTTC. Protein sequence: CASEGGVNYGYTF.

This clone appeared a few times. V gene TRBV6-5 combines with J gene TRBJ2-7; D ambiguous. V lost 6 bases and J lost 1, with 13 bases in between. CDR1 and CDR2 (germline): MNHEY, SVGAGI. The CDR3 runs to 14 residues. CDR3 nucleotide sequence: TGTGCCAGCAGCCATACCCTGGGATCCTACGAGCAGTACTTC. Amino acid sequence: CASSHTLGSYEQYF.

CDR3 DNA sequence: TGTGCCAGCAGCCCGGGACAGGGGGCGAGTCGGGTATCACCCCTCCACTTT. Translating gives CASSPGQGASRVSPLHF. The rearrangement joins TRBV3-1 (or the pseudogene TRBV3-2) to TRBJ1-6; 12 nucleotides agree with TRBD1. V lost 4 bases, J lost 10 bases, and 11 bases stayed unmatched. The length of the CDR3 is 17 residues. Germline CDR1 and CDR2: LGHDT and YNNKEL (reference sequence).

The gene calls are TRBV18 and TRBJ1-4; D call uncertain. Germline CDR1 and CDR2: KGHSH and LQKENI. V was trimmed by 2 bases and J by 7 bases, leaving 11 bases between them. The CDR3 loop spans 14 amino acids. Written as DNA, the CDR3 is TGTGCCAGCTCACCAGAGGGTGGAAGTGAAAAACTGTTTTTT. As protein: CASSPEGGSEKLFF.

This chain links TRBV28 with TRBJ1-2; unclear D gene. V was cut by 6 bases and J by 5 bases, with 13 bases left in between. Germline values: CDR1 MDHEN, CDR2 SYDVKM. The CDR3 contains 13 residues. In DNA, the CDR3 is TGTGCCAGCAGCACACAACGGGGTTATGGCTACACCTTC. Translating it yields CASSTQRGYGYTF.

V and J are TRBV5-4 and TRBJ2-7; D might be TRBD1 (8 bases). The CDR3 totals 12 residues. Per germline, CDR1 SGHNT and CDR2 YYREEE (reference sequence). Trimming left V 5 bases short and J 8 bases short, with 14 bases between. The CDR3 coding sequence is TGTGCCAGCAGTGAACAGGGGGGGAAGCAGTACTTC. Translation gives CASSEQGGKQYF.

V usage is TRBV5-1 and J usage is TRBJ2-1, with 9 bases lining up with TRBD1. The germline gives CDR1 SGHRS, CDR2 YFSETQ. CDR3 size: 14 residues. Unmatched junction bases numbered 0, after V lost 0 bases and J lost 5 bases. The chain's CDR3 is CASSLGQGDNEQFF. The DNA for the CDR3 is TGCGCCAGCAGCTTGGGACAGGGGGACAATGAGCAGTTCTTC.

This clone was seen a handful of times. This chain connects TRBV7-9 to TRBJ2-5; TRBD2 aligns across 8 bases. In germline, CDR1 is SEHNR, CDR2 FQNEAQ (reference sequence). CDR3 length equals 15 residues. The junction had 6 bases not matched to a gene; V was cut back by 1 base and J by 5 bases. CDR3 DNA: TGTGCCAGCAGCTTAGGGTTAGCGGGATCGGAGACCCAGTACTTC. It is translated as CASSLGLAGSETQYF.

This chain joins TRBV5-5 and TRBJ2-3, with 7 bases identical to TRBD2. The CDR3 totals 16 residues. The J segment lost 1 base and the V segment lost 3 bases, leaving 8 bases of the junction unmatched. CDR1 is SGHKS and CDR2 is YYEKEE in the germline V gene (reference sequence). The CDR3 sequence: CASSWAGASGTDTQYF. CDR3 DNA: TGTGCCAGCAGCTGGGCGGGAGCTTCGGGCACAGATACGCAGTATTTT.

The chain joins TRBV6-5 to TRBJ1-2, with D unresolved. Trimming took off 6 bases at V and 5 bases at J, with 10 bases between the two ends. Germline values: CDR1 MNHEY, CDR2 SVGAGI. This CDR3 has 12 residues. The CDR3 DNA sequence: TGTGCCAGCAGCCCGGGAGCGTATGGCTACACCTTC. Translation gives CASSPGAYGYTF.

This rearrangement joins TRBV6-5 to TRBJ1-1; the D gene is possibly TRBD1 (6 bases). The V gene's germline CDR1 is MNHEY and CDR2 SVGAGI. The length of the CDR3 is 15 residues. The V and J ends lost 7 bases and 1 base respectively, with 16 bases between them. The CDR3, as DNA: TGTGCCAGCACCCTGGACAGCTACTCGAACACTGAAGCTTTCTTT. This translates into CASTLDSYSNTEAFF.

This clone was detected once. V and J are TRBV5-6 and TRBJ2-1; TRBD2 agrees at 9 bases. Germline V gives CDR1 SGHDT, CDR2 YYEEEE. This CDR3 has 17 residues. With V trimmed by 4 bases and J by 3 bases, 11 bases remained unmatched. The CDR3 bases are TGTGCCAGCAGCCCCACCTGGGCTAGCGGGATCTACAATGAGCAGTTCTTC. Residues: CASSPTWASGIYNEQFF.